This is a list of T cell receptor beta chains from one sample in a study of T cell repertoires in cytomegalovirus infection. Using its own MiXCR run on the reads, TCRdb lists one record per CDR3 protein. The sample holds fewer than 250,000 distinct CDR3 sequences, about 23% seen once. Material for sequencing was CD8+ T cells from PBMCs. The receptors were gathered from a human donor in good health (CMV status not recorded). Some clones in this sample may be carry-over from other donors' samples. The CDR3 runs from the conserved cysteine through the conserved F or W. D genes are given only for firm matches. The size of a clone is reported for some rows only, either as once, few or many, or as a class for expanded clones.

NA | few | TRBJ2-2 | TRBV7-6 | TGTGCCAGCAGCTCACCCAGAGCGGGTCTGAACACCGGGGAGCTGTTTTTT | CASSSPRAGLNTGELFF
NA | many | TRBJ2-1 | TRBV11-2 | TGTGCCAGCAGCTCCAAAGAAAGCTCCTACAATGAGCAGTTCTTC | CASSSKESSYNEQFF
NA | many | TRBJ2-5 | TRBV28 | TGTGCCAGCAAAGGCTCAGAGACCCAGTACTTC | CASKGSETQYF
TRBD1 | NA | TRBJ2-5 | TRBV28 | TGTGCCAGCAGTATAACAGGGGGACAAGAGACCCAGTACTTC | CASSITGGQETQYF
NA | few | TRBJ1-5 | TRBV20-1 | TGCAGTGCTAGCCACAGGGTCATGGGCAATCAGCCCCAGCATTTT | CSASHRVMGNQPQHF
NA | NA | TRBJ2-7 | TRBV7-9 | TGTGCCAGCAGCTTACCGGGAAGCTCCTACGAGCAGTACTTC | CASSLPGSSYEQYF
NA | few | TRBJ1-5 | TRBV7-9 | TGTGCCAGCAGCTTAGGCCCCAGCCAAAATCAGCCCCAGCATTTT | CASSLGPSQNQPQHF
TRBD1 | NA | TRBJ2-7 | TRBV20-1 | TGCAGTGCTAGTTTTTTGAGGGACAGGGAGGACGAGCAGTACTTC | CSASFLRDREDEQYF
TRBD1 | NA | TRBJ1-1 | TRBV25-1 | TGTGCCAGCAGTGAGGGACAGGGGGTATACAGTGAAGCTTTCTTT | CASSEGQGVYSEAFF
NA | many | TRBJ2-2 | TRBV7-9 | TGTGCCAGCAGCACTGGGGAGAAGCTCACCGGGGAGCTGTTTTTT | CASSTGEKLTGELFF
TRBD1 | NA | TRBJ1-2 | TRBV15 | TGTGCCACCAACCCGACAGGGGGTTCCTATGGCTACACCTTC | CATNPTGGSYGYTF
NA | many | TRBJ1-1 | TRBV7-8 | TGTGCCAGCAGCTTAGGGTTCGGAGCAATGAACACTGAAGCTTTCTTT | CASSLGFGAMNTEAFF
NA | many | TRBJ2-7 | TRBV5-4 | TGTGCCAGCAGTTTGGGAGGAGGGAACAACGAGCAGTACTTC | CASSLGGGNNEQYF
NA | few | TRBJ1-5 | TRBV5-6 | TGTGCCAGCAGCATCTCTTACCAGCCCCAGCATTTT | CASSISYQPQHF
TRBD1 | NA | TRBJ2-5 | TRBV5-4 | TGTGCCAGCAGCTTCCGGGACAGGGGGGAGACCCAGTACTTC | CASSFRDRGETQYF
NA | once | TRBJ2-5 | TRBV20-1 | TGCAGTGCTTCATTAAAGAAAGGGGGGGCCCTAGAGACCCAGTACTTC | CSASLKKGGALETQYF
TRBD1 | NA | TRBJ1-3 | TRBV9 | TGTGCCAGCAGCCCCTGGACAGGGGGCGCGGAAGGAAACACCATATATTTT | CASSPWTGGAEGNTIYF
NA | NA | TRBJ2-1 | TRBV4-1 | TGCGCCAGCAGCCTTATACTCCGGAATGAGCAGTTCTTC | CASSLILRNEQFF
NA | many | TRBJ1-1 | TRBV7-8 | TGTGCCAGCAGCTTTGGGGCGGGGAACACTGAAGCTTTCTTT | CASSFGAGNTEAFF
NA | many | TRBJ1-6 | TRBV4-1 | TGCGCCAGCACCCGCGAGGGGATTTCACCCCTCCACTTT | CASTREGISPLHF
NA | NA | TRBJ2-1 | TRBV14 | TGTGCCAGCAGCCAAGGGACTGTGCCATTGTATGAGCAGTTCTTC | CASSQGTVPLYEQFF
NA | many | TRBJ2-2 | TRBV7-6 | TGTGCCAGCAGTGTAGTTGGTATCCCCGGGGAGCTGTTTTTT | CASSVVGIPGELFF
TRBD1 | NA | TRBJ1-4 | TRBV27 | TGTGCCAGCTACTCCGGGACAGGGGACGAAAAACTGTTTTTT | CASYSGTGDEKLFF
TRBD1 | NA | TRBJ1-2 | TRBV10-3 | TGTGCCGTGCCCGGGACAGGGGACAAATTCTATGGCTACACCTTC | CAVPGTGDKFYGYTF
NA | NA | TRBJ1-6 | TRBV20-1 | TGCAGTGCTAGTAACAGGGCGGACCTTCTAGCCTATAATTCACCCCTCCACTTT | CSASNRADLLAYNSPLHF
TRBD2 | few | TRBJ2-7 | TRBV2 | TGTGCCAGCAGTGAATCGGGGGGCTCCTACGAGCAGTACTTC | CASSESGGSYEQYF
NA | many | TRBJ2-7 | TRBV11-2 | TGTGCCAGCAGCGGTTGGGGGAACAGAGGCGAGCAGTACTTC | CASSGWGNRGEQYF